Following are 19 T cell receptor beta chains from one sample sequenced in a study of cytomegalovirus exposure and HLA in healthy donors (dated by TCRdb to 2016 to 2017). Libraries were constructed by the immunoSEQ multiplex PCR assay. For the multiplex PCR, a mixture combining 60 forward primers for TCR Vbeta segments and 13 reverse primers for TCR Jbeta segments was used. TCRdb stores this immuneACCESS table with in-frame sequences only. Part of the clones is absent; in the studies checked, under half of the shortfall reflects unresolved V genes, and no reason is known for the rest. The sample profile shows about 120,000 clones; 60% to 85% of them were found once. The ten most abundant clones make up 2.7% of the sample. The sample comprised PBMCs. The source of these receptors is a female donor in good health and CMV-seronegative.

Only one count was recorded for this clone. The CDR3 DNA is TGTGCCAGCAGCGTAGGGTCGCGGGGGGGCCGGGTGGCAGATACGCAGTATTTT. It translates to CASSVGSRGGRVADTQYF. The chain links TRBV9 to TRBJ2-3; 9 positions match TRBD2. V shed 0 bases and J 4 bases; nucleotides not matched to a gene: 12. Germline V CDR1 and CDR2: SGDLS, YYNGEE. The length of the CDR3 is 18 residues.

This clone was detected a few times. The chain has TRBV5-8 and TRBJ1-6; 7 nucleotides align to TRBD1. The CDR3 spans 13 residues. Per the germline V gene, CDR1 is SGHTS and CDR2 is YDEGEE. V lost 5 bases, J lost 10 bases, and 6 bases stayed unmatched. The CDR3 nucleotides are TGTGCCAGCAGACGCTTAGGGGGCTCACCCCTCCACTTT. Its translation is CASRRLGGSPLHF.

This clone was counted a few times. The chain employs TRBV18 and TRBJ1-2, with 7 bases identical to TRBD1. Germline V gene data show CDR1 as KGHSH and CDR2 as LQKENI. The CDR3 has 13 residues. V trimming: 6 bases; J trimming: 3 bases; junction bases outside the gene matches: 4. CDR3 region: CASSAGTDYGYTF. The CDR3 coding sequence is TGTGCCAGCTCGGCCGGGACAGACTATGGCTACACCTTC.

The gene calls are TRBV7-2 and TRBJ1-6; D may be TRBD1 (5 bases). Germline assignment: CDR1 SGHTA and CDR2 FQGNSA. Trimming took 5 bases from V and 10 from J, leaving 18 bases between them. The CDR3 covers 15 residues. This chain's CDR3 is CASSVTFTGGSPLHF. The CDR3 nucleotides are TGTGCCAGCAGCGTGACGTTTACCGGGGGGTCACCCCTCCACTTT.

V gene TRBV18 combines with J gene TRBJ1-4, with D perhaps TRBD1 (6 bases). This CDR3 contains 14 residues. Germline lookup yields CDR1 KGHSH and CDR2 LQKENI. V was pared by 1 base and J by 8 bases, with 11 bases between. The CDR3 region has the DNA TGTGCCAGCTCACCACGGGGGGGCGACGAAAAACTGTTTTTT. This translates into CASSPRGGDEKLFF. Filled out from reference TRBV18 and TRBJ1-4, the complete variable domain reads NAGVMQNPRHLVRRRGQEARLRCSPMKGHSHVYWYRQLPEEGLKFMVYLQKENIIDESGMPKERFSAEFPKEGPSILRIQQVVRGDSAAYFCASSPRGGDEKLFFGSGTQLSVL.

The CDR3 bases are TGTGCCAGCAGCGTAGGGGGGGCCGGGGAGCTGTTTTTT. Its protein product is CASSVGGAGELFF. The chain links TRBV9 to TRBJ2-2; D perhaps matches TRBD2 (6 bases). The CDR3 has 13 amino acids. V was clipped by 0 bases and J by 6 bases, with 6 bases between them. CDR1 is SGDLS, CDR2 YYNGEE, per germline.

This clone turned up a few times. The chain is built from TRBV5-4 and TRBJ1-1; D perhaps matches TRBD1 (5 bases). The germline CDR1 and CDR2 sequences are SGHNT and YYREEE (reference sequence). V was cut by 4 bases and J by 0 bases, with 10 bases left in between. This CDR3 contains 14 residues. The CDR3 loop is CASSADSMNTEAFF. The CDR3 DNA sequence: TGTGCCAGCAGCGCTGACAGCATGAACACTGAAGCTTTCTTT.

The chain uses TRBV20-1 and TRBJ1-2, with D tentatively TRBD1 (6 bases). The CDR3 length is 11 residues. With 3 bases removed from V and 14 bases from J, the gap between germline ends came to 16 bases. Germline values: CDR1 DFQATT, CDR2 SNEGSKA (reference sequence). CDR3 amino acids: CSARGGAGMTF. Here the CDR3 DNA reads TGCAGTGCTAGGGGGGGGGCTGGCATGACCTTC.

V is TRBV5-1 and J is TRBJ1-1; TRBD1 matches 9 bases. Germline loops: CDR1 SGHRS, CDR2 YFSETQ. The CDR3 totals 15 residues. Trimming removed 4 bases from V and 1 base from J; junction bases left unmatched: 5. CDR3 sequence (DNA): TGCGCCAGCAGCACTAGACAGGGGGGGAACACTGAAGCTTTCTTT. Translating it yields CASSTRQGGNTEAFF.

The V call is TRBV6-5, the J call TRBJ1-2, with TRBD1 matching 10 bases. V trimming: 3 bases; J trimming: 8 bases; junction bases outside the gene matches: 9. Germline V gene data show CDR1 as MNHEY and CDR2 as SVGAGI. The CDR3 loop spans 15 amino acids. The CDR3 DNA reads TGTGCCAGCAGTTATTGGAGACAGGGGGCTGGGGGCTACACCTTC. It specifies CASSYWRQGAGGYTF.

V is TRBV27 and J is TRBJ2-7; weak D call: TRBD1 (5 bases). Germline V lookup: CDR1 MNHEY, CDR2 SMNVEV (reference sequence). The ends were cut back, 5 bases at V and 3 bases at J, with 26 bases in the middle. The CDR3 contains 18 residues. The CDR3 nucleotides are TGTGCCAGCAGTCCACCTCAGCTCCAGGGATCGGAATGCTACGAGCAGTACTTC. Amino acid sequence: CASSPPQLQGSECYEQYF.

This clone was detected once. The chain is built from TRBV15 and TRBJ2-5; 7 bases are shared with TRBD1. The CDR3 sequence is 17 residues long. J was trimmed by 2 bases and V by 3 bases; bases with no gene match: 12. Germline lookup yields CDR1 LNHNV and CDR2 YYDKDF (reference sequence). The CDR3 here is CATSSLMGQPYQETQYF. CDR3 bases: TGTGCCACCAGCAGCCTTATGGGACAGCCCTATCAAGAGACCCAGTACTTC.

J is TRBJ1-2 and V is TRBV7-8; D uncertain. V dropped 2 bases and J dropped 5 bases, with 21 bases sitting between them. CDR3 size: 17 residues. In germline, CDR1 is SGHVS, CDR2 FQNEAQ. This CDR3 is CASSLFREDFRDYGYTF. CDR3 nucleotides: TGTGCCAGCAGCTTATTCCGAGAGGACTTTAGGGATTATGGCTACACCTTC.

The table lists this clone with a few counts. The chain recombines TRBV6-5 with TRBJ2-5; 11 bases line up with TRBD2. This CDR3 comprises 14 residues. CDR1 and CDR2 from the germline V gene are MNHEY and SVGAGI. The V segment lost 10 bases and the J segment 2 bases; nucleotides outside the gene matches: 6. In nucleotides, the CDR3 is TGTGCCACCAGGACTAGCGGGCCTCAAGAGACCCAGTACTTC. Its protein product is CATRTSGPQETQYF.

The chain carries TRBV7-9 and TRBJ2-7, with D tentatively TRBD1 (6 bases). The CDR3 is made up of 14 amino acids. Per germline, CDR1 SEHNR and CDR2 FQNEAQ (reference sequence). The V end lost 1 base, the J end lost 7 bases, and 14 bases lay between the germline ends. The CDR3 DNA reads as TGTGCCAGCAGCTTAGTGCAGGGGCCGGGTGAGCAGTACTTC. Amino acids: CASSLVQGPGEQYF.

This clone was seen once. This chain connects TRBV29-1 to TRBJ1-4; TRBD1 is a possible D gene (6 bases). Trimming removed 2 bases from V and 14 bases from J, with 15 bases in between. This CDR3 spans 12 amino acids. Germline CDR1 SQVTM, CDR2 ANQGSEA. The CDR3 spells CSVETRDNHLFF. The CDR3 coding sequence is TGCAGCGTTGAAACCCGGGACAACCACCTGTTTTTT.

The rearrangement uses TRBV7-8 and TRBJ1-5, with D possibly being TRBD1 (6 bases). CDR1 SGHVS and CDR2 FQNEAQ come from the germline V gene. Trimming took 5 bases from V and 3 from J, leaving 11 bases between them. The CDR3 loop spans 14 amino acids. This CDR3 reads CASSQDRHNQPQHF. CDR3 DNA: TGTGCCAGCAGCCAAGACAGGCACAATCAGCCCCAGCATTTT. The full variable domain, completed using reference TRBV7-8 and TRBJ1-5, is GAGVSQSPRYKVAKRGQDVALRCDPISGHVSLFWYQQALGQGPEFLTYFQNEAQLDKSGLPSDRFFAERPEGSVSTLKIQRTQQEDSAVYLCASSQDRHNQPQHFGDGTRLSIL.

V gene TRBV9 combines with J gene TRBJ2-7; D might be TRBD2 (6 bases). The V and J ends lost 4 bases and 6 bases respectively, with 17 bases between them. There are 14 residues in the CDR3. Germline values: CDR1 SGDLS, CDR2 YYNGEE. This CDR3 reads CASSPRLGPFEQYF. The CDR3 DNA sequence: TGTGCCAGCAGCCCCCGACTAGGTCCCTTCGAGCAGTACTTC.

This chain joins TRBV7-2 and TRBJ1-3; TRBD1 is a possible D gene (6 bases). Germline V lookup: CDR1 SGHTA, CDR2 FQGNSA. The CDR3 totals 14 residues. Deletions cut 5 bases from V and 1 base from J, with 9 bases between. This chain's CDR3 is CASSQGHSGNTIYF. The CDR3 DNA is TGTGCCAGCAGCCAGGGGCATTCTGGAAACACCATATATTTT.